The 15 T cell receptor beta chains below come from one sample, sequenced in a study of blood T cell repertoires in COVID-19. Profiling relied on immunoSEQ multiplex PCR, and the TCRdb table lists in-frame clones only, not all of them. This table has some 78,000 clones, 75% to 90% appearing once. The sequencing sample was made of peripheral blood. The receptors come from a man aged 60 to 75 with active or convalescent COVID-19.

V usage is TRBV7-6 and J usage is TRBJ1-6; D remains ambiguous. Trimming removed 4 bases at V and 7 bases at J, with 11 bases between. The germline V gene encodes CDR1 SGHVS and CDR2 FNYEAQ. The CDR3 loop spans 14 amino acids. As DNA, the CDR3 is TGTGCCAGCAGCTCGGACCGCGGGAATTCACCCCTCCACTTT. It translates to CASSSDRGNSPLHF.

The CDR3, as DNA: TGTGCCAGCAGTTACGGTGCTAGCGGGGGGCTGACCTACAATGAGCAGTTCTTC. Amino acids: CASSYGASGGLTYNEQFF. The chain couples TRBV6-2 or TRBV6-3 to TRBJ2-1, with 11 bases identical to TRBD2. This CDR3 spans 18 amino acids. V lost 2 bases, J lost 2 bases, and 8 bases stayed unmatched. Germline-derived CDR1 and CDR2 are MNHEY and SVGEGT.

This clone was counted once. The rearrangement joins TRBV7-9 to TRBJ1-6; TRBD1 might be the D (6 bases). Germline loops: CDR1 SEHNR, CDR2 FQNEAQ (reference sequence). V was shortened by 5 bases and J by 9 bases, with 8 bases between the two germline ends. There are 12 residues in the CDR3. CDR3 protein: CASSRDTSPLHF. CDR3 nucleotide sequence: TGTGCCAGCAGCAGGGACACTTCACCCCTCCACTTT.

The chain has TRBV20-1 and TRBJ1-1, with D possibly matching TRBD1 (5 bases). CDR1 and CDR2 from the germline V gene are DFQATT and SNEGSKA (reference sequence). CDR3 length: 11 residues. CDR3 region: CRGPPGAEAFF. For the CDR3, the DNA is TGCAGGGGACCTCCGGGGGCTGAAGCTTTCTTT.

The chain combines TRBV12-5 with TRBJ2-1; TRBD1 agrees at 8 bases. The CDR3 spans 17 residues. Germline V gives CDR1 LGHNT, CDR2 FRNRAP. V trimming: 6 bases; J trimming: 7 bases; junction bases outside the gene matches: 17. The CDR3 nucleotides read TGTGCTAGTGGGCCAGAGCAGACCGGGACAGGCCGGAATGAGCAGTTCTTC. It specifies CASGPEQTGTGRNEQFF.

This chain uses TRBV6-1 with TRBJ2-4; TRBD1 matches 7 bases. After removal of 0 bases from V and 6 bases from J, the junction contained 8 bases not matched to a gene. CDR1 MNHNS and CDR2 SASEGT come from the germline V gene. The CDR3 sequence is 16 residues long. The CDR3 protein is CASSEALRGQLNIQYF. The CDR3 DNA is TGTGCCAGCAGTGAAGCGCTAAGGGGACAGCTAAACATTCAGTACTTC.

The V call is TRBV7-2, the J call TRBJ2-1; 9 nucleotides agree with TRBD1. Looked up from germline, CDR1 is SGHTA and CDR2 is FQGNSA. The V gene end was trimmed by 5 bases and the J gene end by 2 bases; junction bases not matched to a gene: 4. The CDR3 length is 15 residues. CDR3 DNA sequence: TGTGCCAGCAGCGGGGGACAGGGCCCCTACAATGAGCAGTTCTTC. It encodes CASSGGQGPYNEQFF.

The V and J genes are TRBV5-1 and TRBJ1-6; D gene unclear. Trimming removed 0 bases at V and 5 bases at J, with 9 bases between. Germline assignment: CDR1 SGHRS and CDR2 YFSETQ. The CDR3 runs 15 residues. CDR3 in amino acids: CASSLVAVDNSPLHF. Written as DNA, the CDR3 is TGCGCCAGCAGCTTGGTGGCAGTCGATAATTCACCCCTCCACTTT.

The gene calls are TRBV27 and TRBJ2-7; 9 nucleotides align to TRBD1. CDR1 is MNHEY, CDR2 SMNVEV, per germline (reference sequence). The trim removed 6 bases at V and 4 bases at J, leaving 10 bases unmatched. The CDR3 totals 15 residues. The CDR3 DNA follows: TGTGCCAGCAGCCTCAACAGGGGGCCAAGATACGAGCAGTACTTC. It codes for CASSLNRGPRYEQYF.

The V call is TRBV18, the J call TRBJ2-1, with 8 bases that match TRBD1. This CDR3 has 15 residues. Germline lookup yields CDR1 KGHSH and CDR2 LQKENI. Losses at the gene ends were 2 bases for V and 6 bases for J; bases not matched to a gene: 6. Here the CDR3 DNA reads TGTGCCAGCTCACCAAATACAGGGGGTCTCAATGAGCAGTTCTTC. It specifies CASSPNTGGLNEQFF.

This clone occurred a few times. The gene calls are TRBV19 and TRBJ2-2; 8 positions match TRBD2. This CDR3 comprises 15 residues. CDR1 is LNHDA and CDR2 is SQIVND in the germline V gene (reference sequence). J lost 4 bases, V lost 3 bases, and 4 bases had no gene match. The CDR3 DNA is TGTGCCAGTAGTATCTGGCTAGCGGGCACCGGGGAGCTGTTTTTT. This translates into CASSIWLAGTGELFF.

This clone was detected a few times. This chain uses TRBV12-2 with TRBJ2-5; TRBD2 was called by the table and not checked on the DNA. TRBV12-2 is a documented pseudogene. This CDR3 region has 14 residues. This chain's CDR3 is CASRLGGGAETQYF. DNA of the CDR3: TGTGCAAGTCGCTTAGGCGGGGGGGCAGAGACCCAGTACTTC.

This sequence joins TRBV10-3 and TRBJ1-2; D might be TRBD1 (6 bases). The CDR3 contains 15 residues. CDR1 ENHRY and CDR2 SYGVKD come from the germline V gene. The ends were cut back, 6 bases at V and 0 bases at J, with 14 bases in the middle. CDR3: CAIRDSEYSNYGYTF. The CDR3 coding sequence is TGTGCCATCAGGGACAGCGAATACTCTAACTATGGCTACACCTTC.

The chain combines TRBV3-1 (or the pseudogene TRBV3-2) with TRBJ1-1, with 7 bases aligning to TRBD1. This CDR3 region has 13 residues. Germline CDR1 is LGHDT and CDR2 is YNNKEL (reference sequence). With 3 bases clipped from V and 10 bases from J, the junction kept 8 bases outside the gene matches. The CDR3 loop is CASSQGATGPAFF. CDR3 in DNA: TGTGCCAGCAGCCAGGGGGCGACAGGGCCAGCTTTCTTT.

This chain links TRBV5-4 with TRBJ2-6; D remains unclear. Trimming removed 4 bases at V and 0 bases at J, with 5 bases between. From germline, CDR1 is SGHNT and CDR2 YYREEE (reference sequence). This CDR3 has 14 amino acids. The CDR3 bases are TGTGCCAGCAGCGTAAACTCTGGGGCCAACGTCCTGACTTTC. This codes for CASSVNSGANVLTF.